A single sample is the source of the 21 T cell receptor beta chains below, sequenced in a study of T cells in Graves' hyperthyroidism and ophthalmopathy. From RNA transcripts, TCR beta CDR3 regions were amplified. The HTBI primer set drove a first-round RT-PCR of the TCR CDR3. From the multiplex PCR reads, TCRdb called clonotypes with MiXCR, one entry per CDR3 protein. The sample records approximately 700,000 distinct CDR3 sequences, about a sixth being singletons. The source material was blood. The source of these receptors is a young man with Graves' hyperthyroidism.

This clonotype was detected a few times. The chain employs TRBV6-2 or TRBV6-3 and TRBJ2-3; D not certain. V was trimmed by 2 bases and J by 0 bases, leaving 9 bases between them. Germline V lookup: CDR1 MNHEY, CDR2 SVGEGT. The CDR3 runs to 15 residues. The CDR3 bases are TGTGCCAGCAGTTACGGGGTAGCCAGCACAGATACGCAGTATTTT. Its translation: CASSYGVASTDTQYF.

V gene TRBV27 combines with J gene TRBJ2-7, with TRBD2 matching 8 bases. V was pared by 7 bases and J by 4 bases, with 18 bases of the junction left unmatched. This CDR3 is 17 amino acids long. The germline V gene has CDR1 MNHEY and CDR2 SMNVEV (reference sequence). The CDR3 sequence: CASIPPGLAGVWYEQYV. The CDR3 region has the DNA TGTGCCAGCATCCCCCCGGGGCTAGCGGGCGTGTGGTACGAGCAGTACGTC.

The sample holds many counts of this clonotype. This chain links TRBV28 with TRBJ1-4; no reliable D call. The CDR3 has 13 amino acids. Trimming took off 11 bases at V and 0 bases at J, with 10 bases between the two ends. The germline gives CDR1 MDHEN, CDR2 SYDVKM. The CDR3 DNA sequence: TGTGCCTCTGGACCCGCAACTAATGAAAAACTGTTTTTT. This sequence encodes CASGPATNEKLFF.

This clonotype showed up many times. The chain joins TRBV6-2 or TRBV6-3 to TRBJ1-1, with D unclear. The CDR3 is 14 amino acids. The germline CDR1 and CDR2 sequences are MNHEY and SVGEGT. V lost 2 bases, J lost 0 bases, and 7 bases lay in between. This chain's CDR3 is CASSYSPLNTEAFF. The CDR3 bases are TGTGCCAGCAGTTACAGCCCATTGAACACTGAAGCTTTCTTT.

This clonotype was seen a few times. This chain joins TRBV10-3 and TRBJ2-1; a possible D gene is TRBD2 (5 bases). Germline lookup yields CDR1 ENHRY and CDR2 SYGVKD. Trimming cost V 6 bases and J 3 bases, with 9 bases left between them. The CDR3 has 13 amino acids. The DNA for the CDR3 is TGTGCCATCAGCGGACTTTTCTACAATGAGCAGTTCTTC. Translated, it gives CAISGLFYNEQFF.

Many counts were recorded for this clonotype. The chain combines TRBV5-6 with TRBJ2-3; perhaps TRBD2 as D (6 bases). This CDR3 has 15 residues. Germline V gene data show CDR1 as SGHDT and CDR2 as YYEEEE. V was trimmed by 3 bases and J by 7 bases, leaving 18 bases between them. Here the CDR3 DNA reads TGTGCCAGCAGCTCCGTCCCCGGGACTCCTTATACGCAGTATTTT. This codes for CASSSVPGTPYTQYF.

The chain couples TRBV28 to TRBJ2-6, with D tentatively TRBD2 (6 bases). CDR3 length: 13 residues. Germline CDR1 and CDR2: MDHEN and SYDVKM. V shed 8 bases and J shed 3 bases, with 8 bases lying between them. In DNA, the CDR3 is TGTGCCAGCTGGGGGGTTGGGGCCAACGTCCTGACTTTC. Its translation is CASWGVGANVLTF.

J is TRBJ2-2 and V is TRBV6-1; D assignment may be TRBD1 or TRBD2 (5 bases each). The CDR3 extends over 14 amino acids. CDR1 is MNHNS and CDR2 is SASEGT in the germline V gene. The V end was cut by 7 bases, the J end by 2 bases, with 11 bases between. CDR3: CASNTGTNTGELFF. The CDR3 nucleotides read TGTGCCAGCAATACCGGGACCAACACCGGGGAGCTGTTTTTT.

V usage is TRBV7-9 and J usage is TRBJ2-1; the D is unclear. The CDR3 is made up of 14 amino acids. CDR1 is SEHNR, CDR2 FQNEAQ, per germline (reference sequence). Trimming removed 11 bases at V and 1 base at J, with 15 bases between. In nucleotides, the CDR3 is TGTGCCCACGCTGTGGATGGATCCTACAATGAGCAGTTCTTC. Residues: CAHAVDGSYNEQFF.

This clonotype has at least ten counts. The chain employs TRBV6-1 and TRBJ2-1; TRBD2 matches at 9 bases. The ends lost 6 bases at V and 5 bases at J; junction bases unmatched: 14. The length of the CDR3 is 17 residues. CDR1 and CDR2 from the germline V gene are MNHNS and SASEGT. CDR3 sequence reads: CASRAGGPSGFHNEQFF. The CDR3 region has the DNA TGTGCCAGCAGGGCGGGAGGGCCGTCGGGCTTCCACAATGAGCAGTTCTTC.

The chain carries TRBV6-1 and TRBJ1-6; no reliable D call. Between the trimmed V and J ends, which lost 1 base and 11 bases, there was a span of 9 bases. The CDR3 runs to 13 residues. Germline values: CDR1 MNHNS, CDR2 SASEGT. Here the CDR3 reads CASSEEVVAPLHF. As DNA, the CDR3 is TGTGCCAGCAGTGAAGAGGTAGTGGCACCCCTCCACTTT.

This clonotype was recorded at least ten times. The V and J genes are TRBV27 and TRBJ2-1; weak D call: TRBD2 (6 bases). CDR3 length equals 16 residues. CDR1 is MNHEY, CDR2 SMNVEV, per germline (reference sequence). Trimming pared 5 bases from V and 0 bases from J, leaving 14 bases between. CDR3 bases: TGTGCCAGCAGTAGCCTCGGGAGCCGCTCCTACAATGAGCAGTTCTTC. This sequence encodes CASSSLGSRSYNEQFF.

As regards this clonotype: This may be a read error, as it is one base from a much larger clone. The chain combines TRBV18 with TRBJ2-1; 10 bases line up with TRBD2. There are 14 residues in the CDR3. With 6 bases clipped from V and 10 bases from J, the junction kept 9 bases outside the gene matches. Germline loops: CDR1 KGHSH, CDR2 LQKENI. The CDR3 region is CASSTSGMSYEQFF. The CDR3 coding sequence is TGTGCCAGCTCCACTAGCGGGATGAGCTACGAGCAGTTCTTC.

DNA for the CDR3: TGTGCCAGCAGCCCTTACTTCGGCAATGAGCAGTTCTTC. Translation gives CASSPYFGNEQFF. The rearrangement joins TRBV5-5 to TRBJ2-1, with D hard to call. Germline CDR1 reads SGHKS; CDR2 reads YYEKEE (reference sequence). This CDR3 region has 13 residues. V was clipped by 4 bases and J by 6 bases, with 11 bases between them.

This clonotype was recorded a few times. The CDR3 region is CAWSVGAGGYEQYF. CDR3 nucleotide sequence: TGTGCCTGGAGTGTAGGGGCGGGGGGCTACGAGCAGTACTTC. The chain employs TRBV30 and TRBJ2-7; 8 bases map to TRBD2. The CDR3 runs to 14 residues. V shed 0 bases, J shed 3 bases, and the junction held 4 bases outside the gene matches. CDR1 is GTSNPN, CDR2 SVGIG, per germline (reference sequence).

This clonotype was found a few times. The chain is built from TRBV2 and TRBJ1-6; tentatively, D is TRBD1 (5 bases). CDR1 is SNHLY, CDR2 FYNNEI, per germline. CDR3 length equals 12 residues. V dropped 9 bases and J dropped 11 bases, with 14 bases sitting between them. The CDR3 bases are TGTGCCAGTGCCGGGACCGGGACACCCCTCCACTTT. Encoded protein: CASAGTGTPLHF.

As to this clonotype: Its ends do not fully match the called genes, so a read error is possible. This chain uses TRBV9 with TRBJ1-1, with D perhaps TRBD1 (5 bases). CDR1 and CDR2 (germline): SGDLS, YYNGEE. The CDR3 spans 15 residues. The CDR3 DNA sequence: TGCGCCAGCAGCTTGGAGGGGATGGGGAACACTGAAGCTTTCTTT. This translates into CASSLEGMGNTEAFF.

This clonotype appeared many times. Here the CDR3 reads CASSLARRGLETQYF. The CDR3 bases are TGTGCCAGCAGTTTGGCCAGGAGAGGGTTAGAGACCCAGTACTTC. The chain uses TRBV28 and TRBJ2-5; a weak D match, TRBD2 (5 bases). The CDR3 is made up of 15 amino acids. The germline V and J ends were trimmed by 3 bases and 4 bases, with 15 bases remaining between them. The germline V gene encodes CDR1 MDHEN and CDR2 SYDVKM.

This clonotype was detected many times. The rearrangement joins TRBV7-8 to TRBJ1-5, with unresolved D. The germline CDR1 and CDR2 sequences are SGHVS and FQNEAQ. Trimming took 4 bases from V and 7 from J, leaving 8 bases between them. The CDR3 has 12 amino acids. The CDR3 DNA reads TGTGCCAGCAGCTCCCCCCCACAGCCCCAGCATTTT. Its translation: CASSSPPQPQHF.

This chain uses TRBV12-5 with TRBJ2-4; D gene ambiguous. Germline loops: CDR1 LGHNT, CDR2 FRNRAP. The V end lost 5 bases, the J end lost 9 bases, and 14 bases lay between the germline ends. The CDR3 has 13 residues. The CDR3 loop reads CASGPEARGIQYF. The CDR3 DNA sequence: TGTGCTAGTGGTCCCGAAGCACGAGGCATTCAGTACTTC.

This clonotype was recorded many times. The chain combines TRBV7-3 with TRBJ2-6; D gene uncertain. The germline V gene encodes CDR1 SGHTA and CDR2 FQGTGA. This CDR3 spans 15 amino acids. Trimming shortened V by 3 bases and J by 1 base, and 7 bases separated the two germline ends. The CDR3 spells CASSLSQSGANVLTF. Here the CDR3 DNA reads TGTGCCAGCAGCTTGAGCCAGTCTGGGGCCAACGTCCTGACTTTC.